This T cell receptor (beta chain) was found in a study of T cells after yellow fever vaccination. A few counts support this clonotype. The CDR3 extends over 16 amino acids. Deletions cut 2 bases from V and 4 bases from J, with 17 bases between. Germline V CDR1 and CDR2: MDHEN, SYDVKM. TCRdb processed the 5' RACE reads anew with MiXCR; each CDR3 protein has one entry. Of 300,000 or so distinct CDR3 sequences detected, 3% to 4.5% appear once; the ten largest clones hold 20% to 25%. This TCR came from a man between 18 and 29 years old who received the YFV17D yellow fever vaccine. Sample: PBMCs, taken 5 days after the yellow fever booster vaccination. This chain connects TRBV28 to TRBJ1-2; the D gene is possibly TRBD1 (6 bases). The CDR3 nucleotides are TGTGCCAGCAGTTTAGTTCCGGCCAGGGGTGGCTATGGCTACACCTTC. This translates into CASSLVPARGGYGYTF.